This T cell receptor (beta chain) was sequenced for a study of human T cells and chemical hapten exposure. Study-wide background: 2% DPC applied to a 2 cm by 2 cm arm area sensitized donors. Once 0.01% DPC had been applied to the upper back by patch test, readings were taken at 6 days. General study findings and limits: Higher patch test scores went with higher counts of PT1 expanded TCRs.

V lost 3 bases and J lost 6, with 8 bases in between. The CDR3 is 13 amino acids. Looked up from germline, CDR1 is SGHTA and CDR2 is FQGNSA. Specified time point: pre-sensitization, week 0. Treatment meaning: therapeutic diphenylcyclopropenone sensitization with weekly scalp DPC. Unique molecular identifiers were linked by the library to individual cDNA molecules. TCRdb processed the RACE reads anew with MiXCR; each CDR3 protein has one entry. This table holds fewer than 350,000 distinct CDR3 sequences, approximately 7.5% found once. Note on this clonotype: Its specificity is unknown.

The TCR sequence derives from a man in his late teens or twenties with alopecia areata. Some clones in this sample may be carry-over from other donors' samples. The rearrangement joins TRBV7-2 to TRBJ2-2; D is uncertain. The sample in question was whole blood, obtained in connection with sensitization to the hapten diphenylcyclopropenone (DPC). The CDR3 DNA sequence: TGTGCCAGCAGCTTGAGGCAGGCCGGGGAGCTGTTTTTT. Translating gives CASSLRQAGELFF.